Following are 22 T cell receptor beta chains from one sample sequenced in a study of tumor and adjacent non-tumor tissue in lung cancer. The library came from three nested PCR rounds adapted from ARM-PCR protocols. A single record per CDR3 protein comes from TCRdb applying MiXCR to the multiplex PCR reads. The sample records some 100,000 distinct CDR3 sequences, approximately 71% being singletons. The template was RNA from unsorted bulk tissue. The sample taken for sequencing was lung tumor tissue. The receptor set was obtained from a woman aged 55-70 years with non-small cell lung cancer.

A word on this clonotype: Mismatch with germline at one junction end may stem from a read error. The genes are TRBV12-3 or TRBV12-4 and TRBJ2-2; D may be TRBD2 (6 bases). CDR3 size: 16 residues. Here the CDR3 reads CDSRPRDGSITGELFF. The DNA of the CDR3 is TGTGACAGCAGACCGCGGGACGGTTCGATTACCGGGGAGCTGTTTTTT.

Concerning this clonotype: Its ends do not fully match the called genes, so a read error is possible. The J gene is TRBJ2-1, the V gene TRBV20-1; D is undetermined. Germline V gene lookup returns CDR1 DFQATT and CDR2 SNEGSKA (reference sequence). The CDR3 contains 14 residues. CDR3 in amino acids: CSARDGRGLNERFF. The CDR3 bases are TGCAGTGCTAGAGACGGTCGCGGTTTGAATGAGCGGTTCTTC.

Worth noting for this clonotype: A much larger clone is a single base away; this may be a read error. This chain joins TRBV20-1 and TRBJ2-3; D is possibly TRBD2 (5 bases). This CDR3 contains 16 residues. CDR1 and CDR2 from the germline V gene are DFQATT and SNEGSKA (reference sequence). The CDR3 DNA follows: TGCAGTGCTAGAGATCTACACGGGTCTAGCACAGATACGCGGTATTTT. It yields the protein CSARDLHGSSTDTRYF.

In regard to this clonotype: Since no conserved phenylalanine or tryptophan closes the CDR3, a read error is the likely cause. It is unclear where the CDR3 begins or ends on the DNA, so no DNA is shown, and the CDR3 is as TCRdb lists it. The chain couples TRBV20-1 to TRBJ2-7; the table's D call TRBD2 went unverified against the DNA. The CDR3 contains 17 residues when both ends are counted. The germline V gene encodes CDR1 DFQATT and CDR2 SNEGSKA (reference sequence). This chain's CDR3 is CSAMGLAGSKSNYEKYL.

On this clonotype itself: This clone may be a read error of a much larger clone one base away. The V and J genes are TRBV20-1 and TRBJ2-1; TRBD2 matches at 9 bases. CDR3 length: 15 residues. Trimming took 6 bases from V and 5 from J; bases not matched to a gene: 11. The germline gives CDR1 DFQATT, CDR2 SNEGSKA (reference sequence). CDR3 amino acids: CSAQRASGADNEQFF. CDR3 DNA: TGCAGTGCCCAGAGGGCTAGCGGGGCTGACAATGAGCAGTTCTTC.

The sample holds a few counts of this clonotype. This clone may be a read error of a much larger clone one base away. The chain carries TRBV29-1 and TRBJ2-1, with D perhaps matching TRBD2 (6 bases). In germline, CDR1 is SQVTM, CDR2 ANQGSEA. CDR3 length: 14 residues. This chain's CDR3 is CNAGGGNSYNEQFF. CDR3 DNA: TGCAACGCTGGTGGAGGGAACTCCTACAATGAGCAGTTCTTC.

This clonotype has a single count. One end of the junction fails to match germline, which may point to a read error. The J gene is TRBJ1-2, the V gene TRBV12-3 or TRBV12-4; D is possibly TRBD1 (6 bases). The CDR3 is 15 residues long. CDR3 sequence: CASSPRGGHHYGYTF. For the CDR3, the DNA is TGTGCCAGCAGCCCCCGCGGGGGACACCACTATGGCTACACGTTC.

Comments on this clonotype: One end of the junction is discordant with germline, which a read error may explain. The rearrangement joins TRBV6-6 to TRBJ1-2, with 7 bases matching TRBD1. This CDR3 has 13 residues. The V gene's germline CDR1 is MNHNY and CDR2 SVGAGI (reference sequence). In nucleotides, the CDR3 is TGTGCCAGCAGTACGAGGACAGGCTATGACTACACCTTC. Amino acid sequence: CASSTRTGYDYTF.

As for this clonotype: The CDR3 ends on some other residue instead of the conserved phenylalanine or tryptophan, so this is likely a read error. V gene TRBV20-1 combines with J gene TRBJ1-2; D remains unclear. Trimming took off 3 bases at V and 8 bases at J, with 13 bases between the two ends. CDR1 and CDR2 from the germline V gene are DFQATT and SNEGSKA (reference sequence). This CDR3 has 12 residues. CDR3 loop: CSASSLSSGYTI. CDR3 nucleotides: TGCAGTGCTAGCAGTCTGAGTTCCGGCTACACCATC.

Of note for this clonotype: Because the CDR3 is missing its conserved closing phenylalanine or tryptophan, this is likely a read error. This chain joins TRBV6-6 and TRBJ1-4; possible D gene TRBD1, 6 bases. The CDR3 loop spans 15 amino acids. Trimming pared 2 bases from V and 7 bases from J, leaving 14 bases between. The germline gives CDR1 MNHNY, CDR2 SVGAGI (reference sequence). The CDR3 here is CASSYPGPGVEKLFC. CDR3 nucleotides: TGTGCCAGCAGTTACCCCGGGCCAGGGGTTGAAAAACTGTTTTGT.

This clonotype was detected only once. The junction differs from germline at one of its ends, possibly a read error. This chain uses TRBV20-1 with TRBJ1-5; D call uncertain. This CDR3 is built from 12 residues. CDR1 and CDR2 (germline): DFQATT, SNEGSKA (reference sequence). The DNA for the CDR3 is TGCAGTGCTAGTTACGGCAATCGGCCCCAGCGTTTT. Its protein product is CSASYGNRPQRF.

About this clonotype: At one end, the junction sequence differs from germline, possibly due to a read error. The chain has TRBV12-3 or TRBV12-4 and TRBJ1-6; the D gene is possibly TRBD1 (5 bases). The CDR3 runs 16 residues. The CDR3 is CASSFRWGSLGSTLHF. DNA of the CDR3: TGTGCCAGCAGTTTTCGATGGGGCTCCCTCGGATCAACCCTCCACTTC.

About this clonotype itself: This likely comes from a read error, as the CDR3 has no conserved phenylalanine or tryptophan at its end. This sequence joins TRBV11-2 and TRBJ2-1; 8 bases fit TRBD2. CDR1 and CDR2 from the germline V gene are SGHAT and FQNNGV. This CDR3 region has 15 residues. CDR3 DNA sequence: TGTGTCAGCAGCTTAGCTATCGGGGGGGCGAATGAGCAGTTCTGC. Encoded protein: CVSSLAIGGANEQFC.

Comments on this clonotype: Given the absence of the conserved phenylalanine or tryptophan at the CDR3 end, a read error is likely. The V gene is TRBV11-3, the J gene TRBJ2-7, with a tentative D call TRBD1 (6 bases). The V and J ends lost 9 bases and 2 bases respectively, with 14 bases between them. Germline V gene lookup returns CDR1 SGHNT and CDR2 YENEEA. The CDR3 contains 13 residues. This CDR3 is CARNETGTYEQYY. CDR3 nucleotides: TGTGCCAGAAACGAAACAGGGACCTACGAGCAGTACTAC.

This clonotype is a singleton in its sample. One junction end does not reproduce the germline sequence, and a read error may be involved. This chain links TRBV6-5 with TRBJ2-3; maybe TRBD2 (5 bases). Germline assignment: CDR1 MNHEY and CDR2 SVGAGI. The CDR3 spans 13 residues. CDR3 residues: CVSGYPDTDRQYF. The CDR3 nucleotides are TGTGTCAGCGGTTATCCCGACACAGATAGGCAATATTTT.

The table lists this clonotype with a few counts. This may be a read error: a much more frequent sequence differs by one nucleotide. The V gene is TRBV20-1, the J gene TRBJ2-3; perhaps TRBD2 as D (5 bases). Looked up from germline, CDR1 is DFQATT and CDR2 is SNEGSKA (reference sequence). The CDR3 contains 16 residues. The CDR3 loop reads CNAHSGWGSSTDTQYF. The CDR3 region has the DNA TGCAATGCTCACTCGGGGTGGGGATCTAGCACAGATACGCAGTATTTT.

Worth noting for this clonotype: Given a much more abundant clone one base away, this may be a read error. This chain uses TRBV29-1 with TRBJ1-2; a possible D gene is TRBD1 (5 bases). V lost 8 bases and J lost 4, with 20 bases in between. CDR1 SQVTM and CDR2 ANQGSEA come from the germline V gene. The CDR3 length is 14 residues. CDR3 coding DNA: TGCAGCCTCGTCCTCGGCGGGGGGACCTATGGCTACACCTTC. It translates to CSLVLGGGTYGYTF. The complete variable domain, with remaining parts taken from reference TRBV29-1 and TRBJ1-2, reads SAVISQKPSRDICQRGTSLTIQCQVDSQVTMMFWYRQQPGQSLTLIATANQGSEATYESGFVIDKFPISRPNLTFSTLTVSNMSPEDSSIYLCSLVLGGGTYGYTFGSGTRLTVV.

For this clonotype: In this CDR3 the conserved last residue, phenylalanine or tryptophan, is missing, so a read error is likely. The DNA is left out, because the CDR3 cannot be placed on it with certainty; the CDR3 is given as TCRdb lists it. This chain joins TRBV6-5 and TRBJ2-1; the table's D gene call, TRBD1, was not cross checked with the DNA. A total of 14 residues make up the CDR3, ends included. Per germline, CDR1 MNHEY and CDR2 SVGAGI. The CDR3 here is CASTSGTGFIEQFI.

Of note for this clonotype: A much larger clone lies a single base off, so this may be a read error. This chain joins TRBV5-5 and TRBJ1-1, with a weak D call TRBD1 (6 bases). V dropped 4 bases and J dropped 1 base, with 23 bases sitting between them. The V gene's germline CDR1 is SGHKS and CDR2 YYEKEE (reference sequence). The CDR3 spans 18 residues. CDR3: CASSVGTPFITGNTEAFF. DNA of the CDR3: TGTGCCAGCAGCGTCGGGACACCATTCATAACGGGGAACACTGAAGCTTTCTTT.

As concerns this clonotype: Germline and junction disagree at one end, which may indicate a read error. The J gene is TRBJ1-6, the V gene TRBV29-1; TRBD1 is a possible D gene (5 bases). Germline-derived CDR1 and CDR2 are SQVTM and ANQGSEA. This CDR3 spans 15 amino acids. In DNA, the CDR3 is TGTAGCCTTGAAGACTCAGGTTTGGGGGGGTCACCCCTCCACTTT. Amino acids: CSLEDSGLGGSPLHF.

This clonotype was detected only once. This sequence may be a read error, since a much larger clone differs from it by one base. J is TRBJ1-1 and V is TRBV29-1, with 9 bases that match TRBD1. CDR3 length: 14 residues. Per germline, CDR1 SQVTM and CDR2 ANQGSEA. CDR3 loop: CIGGTGSLGTEDFF. In nucleotides, the CDR3 is TGCATCGGGGGGACAGGGTCCCTCGGCACTGAAGATTTCTTT. Supplemented by reference TRBV29-1 and TRBJ1-1, the full variable domain reads SAVISQKPSRDICQRGTSLTIQCQVDSQVTMMFWYRQQPGQSLTLIATANQGSEATYESGFVIDKFPISRPNLTFSTLTVSNMSPEDSSIYLCIGGTGSLGTEDFFGQGTRLTVV.

Regarding this clonotype: This CDR3 fails to terminate in the conserved phenylalanine or tryptophan, so it likely reflects a read error. This sequence joins TRBV11-2 and TRBJ1-6; unclear D gene. Germline CDR1 SGHAT, CDR2 FQNNGV. The CDR3 totals 14 residues. The CDR3 region is CDSSLEAGNSPLHY. CDR3 bases: TGTGACAGCAGCTTAGAAGCAGGTAATTCACCCCTCCACTAT.